Here is one T cell receptor (beta chain) with its context. The antigen is undetermined. Primers: 60 Vbeta forward and 13 Jbeta reverse. This table comes from immunoSEQ multiplex PCR, and its TCRdb copy is limited to in-frame clones, with some not included. The listing contains 95,000 to 150,000 clones. This sample was taken from a study of cytomegalovirus exposure and HLA in healthy donors. Whole-study results and caveats: In a later analysis, a genetic analysis reported fewer productive-TCR N-insertions in an Asian-associated ancestry cluster than the cohort average.

The CDR3 has 15 residues. From germline, CDR1 is MNHNY and CDR2 SVGAGI (reference sequence). J lost 4 bases, V lost 0 bases, and 2 bases had no gene match. The sample was PBMCs. This receptor was identified in a man between 18 and 29 years old in good health and CMV-seronegative. This chain connects TRBV6-6 to TRBJ1-5; 8 positions match TRBD1. CDR3 sequence reads: CASSYSWTGNQPQHF. The CDR3 bases are TGTGCCAGCAGTTACTCGTGGACAGGGAATCAGCCCCAGCATTTT.